Following are 22 T cell receptor beta chains from one sample sequenced in a study of blood T cell repertoires in COVID-19. Assay used: immunoSEQ multiplex PCR; TCRdb lists only in-frame clones, some missing. Found here are about 220,000 clones, 80% of them singletons; the top ten hold 7.2%. Sequencing used peripheral blood. The receptors come from a woman in her 70s with acute or convalescent COVID-19.

The V and J genes are TRBV2 and TRBJ1-5, with TRBD1 identical over 9 bases. Germline V gene sequence: CDR1 SNHLY, CDR2 FYNNEI. This CDR3 spans 17 amino acids. V lost 4 bases to trimming and J lost 1 base; unmatched junction nucleotides: 8. The CDR3 nucleotides read TGTGCCAGCAGTGTCGTACAGGGGGCAAGCAGCAATCAGCCCCAGCATTTT. As protein: CASSVVQGASSNQPQHF.

The chain links TRBV24-1 to TRBJ2-5, with D hard to call. The CDR3 has 12 residues. The V end lost 2 bases, the J end lost 5 bases, and 5 bases lay between the germline ends. Germline loops: CDR1 KGHDR, CDR2 SFDVKD. The CDR3 spells CATSDSPETQYF. For the CDR3, the DNA is TGTGCCACCAGTGATTCCCCTGAGACCCAGTACTTC.

The genes are TRBV6-6 and TRBJ1-2; TRBD1 matches at 7 bases. This CDR3 comprises 15 residues. V lost 6 bases and J lost 6; bases outside the gene matches: 13. Germline V gene data show CDR1 as MNHNY and CDR2 as SVGAGI (reference sequence). The DNA of the CDR3 is TGTGCCAGCAGGCTGGAGTTACAGGGGAAGGATGGCTACACCTTC. Encoded protein: CASRLELQGKDGYTF.

This clone showed up just a few times. This chain joins TRBV19 and TRBJ2-7; 8 bases match TRBD1. Germline lookup yields CDR1 LNHDA and CDR2 SQIVND (reference sequence). The CDR3 runs 17 residues. V shed 5 bases and J 3 bases; nucleotides not matched to a gene: 15. The CDR3 spells CASSSTRRDRRYYEQYF. The CDR3 DNA sequence: TGTGCCAGTAGTTCGACCCGCCGGGACAGGCGTTACTACGAGCAGTACTTC.

The gene calls are TRBV10-3 and TRBJ1-6, with 7 bases matching TRBD1. Germline V gives CDR1 ENHRY, CDR2 SYGVKD. The CDR3 consists of 13 residues. Germline trimming cut 10 bases from V and 10 bases from J; bases unmatched to any gene: 10. Here the CDR3 reads CATNDREGSPLHF. The DNA of the CDR3 is TGTGCCACTAACGACAGGGAAGGGTCACCCCTCCACTTT.

The V gene is TRBV5-6, the J gene TRBJ2-1, with D possibly being TRBD2 (5 bases). CDR3 length: 17 amino acids. Germline CDR1 is SGHDT and CDR2 is YYEEEE. V shed 3 bases and J shed 7 bases, with 23 bases lying between them. The CDR3 coding sequence is TGTGCCAGCAGCTCGTCTCGGGGAAAGCCCTACACAAATGAGCAGTTCTTC. Its translation: CASSSSRGKPYTNEQFF.

V is TRBV7-8 and J is TRBJ2-7; TRBD2 agrees at 9 bases. The CDR3 has 16 amino acids. With V trimmed by 0 bases and J by 6 bases, 9 bases remained unmatched. Germline CDR1 reads SGHVS; CDR2 reads FQNEAQ. The CDR3 DNA reads TGTGCCAGCAGCTTAGCCCCAGCGGGGGGAGCTCTCGAGCAGTACTTC. Amino acid sequence: CASSLAPAGGALEQYF.

The chain carries TRBV4-2 and TRBJ2-5; D is ambiguous. The V gene lost 0 bases and the J gene lost 5 bases, with 13 bases spanning the gap. This CDR3 is 15 amino acids long. The germline V gene has CDR1 LGHNA and CDR2 YNFKEQ. CDR3 region: CASSQERILLETQYF. The CDR3 nucleotides are TGTGCCAGCAGCCAAGAGAGAATCCTTCTTGAGACCCAGTACTTC.

The rearrangement uses TRBV2 and TRBJ1-5; no clear D. Germline V gives CDR1 SNHLY, CDR2 FYNNEI. This CDR3 contains 12 residues. Trimming removed 6 bases at V and 11 bases at J, with 14 bases between. CDR3 protein: CASSPDPGAQHF. The CDR3 DNA follows: TGTGCCAGCAGCCCCGACCCCGGAGCCCAGCATTTT.

J is TRBJ2-3 and V is TRBV5-4; a weak D match, TRBD2 (7 bases). V lost 6 bases to trimming and J lost 1 base, with 15 bases between them. Per germline, CDR1 SGHNT and CDR2 YYREEE (reference sequence). The CDR3 runs 15 residues. CDR3 DNA sequence: TGTGCCAGCAACCCCGACGGGGGGCGCACAGATACGCAGTATTTT. It yields the protein CASNPDGGRTDTQYF.

V usage is TRBV3-1 (or the pseudogene TRBV3-2) and J usage is TRBJ2-3; perhaps TRBD2 as D (6 bases). CDR3 length: 17 amino acids. CDR1 and CDR2 (germline): LGHDT, YNNKEL (reference sequence). The V end lost 7 bases, the J end lost 2 bases, and 22 bases lay between the germline ends. For the CDR3, the DNA is TGTGCCAGCACCCCCATCGGGGCAGGGAGGATCACAGATACGCAGTATTTT. It is translated as CASTPIGAGRITDTQYF.

The gene calls are TRBV13 and TRBJ2-3; TRBD2 matches at 13 bases. The ends lost 5 bases at V and 4 bases at J; junction bases unmatched: 3. The CDR3 is 15 amino acids. CDR1 PRHDT and CDR2 FYEKMQ come from the germline V gene (reference sequence). The CDR3 loop reads CASSPGLAGPDTQYF. CDR3 nucleotides: TGTGCCAGCAGCCCGGGACTAGCGGGGCCAGATACGCAGTATTTT.

This clone is a singleton in its sample. The V gene is TRBV7-9, the J gene TRBJ2-5; TRBD1 matches 9 bases. Looked up from germline, CDR1 is SEHNR and CDR2 is FQNEAQ (reference sequence). Trimming at V came to 3 bases and at J to 2 bases, leaving 1 base not matched to a gene. The CDR3 runs to 14 residues. CDR3 region: CASSFGQGQETQYF. CDR3 nucleotide sequence: TGTGCCAGCAGCTTTGGACAGGGGCAAGAGACCCAGTACTTC.

Only one count was recorded for this clone. The chain uses TRBV19 and TRBJ2-3; TRBD2 aligns across 8 bases. After removal of 5 bases from V and 5 bases from J, the junction contained 12 bases not matched to a gene. This CDR3 has 16 amino acids. CDR1 and CDR2 from the germline V gene are LNHDA and SQIVND (reference sequence). DNA of the CDR3: TGTGCCAGTAGTCCCCGTGGAGCGGGGGTAGAAGATACGCAGTATTTT. It specifies CASSPRGAGVEDTQYF.

The chain employs TRBV23-1 and TRBJ1-4, with D maybe TRBD1 (6 bases). TRBV23-1 is an ORF for which the function is uncertain. The CDR3 loop spans 18 amino acids. Trimming took 0 bases from V and 3 from J, leaving 17 bases between them. This CDR3 reads CASSQSEEGGQSNEKLFF. CDR3 DNA: TGCGCCAGCAGTCAATCTGAGGAGGGGGGGCAATCTAATGAAAAACTGTTTTTT.

The chain uses TRBV24-1 and TRBJ2-5, with TRBD2 matching over 11 bases. The ends lost 4 bases at V and 5 bases at J; junction bases unmatched: 5. The CDR3 contains 15 residues. Germline V lookup: CDR1 KGHDR, CDR2 SFDVKD. The chain's CDR3 is CATSDLAGGGETQYF. The CDR3 DNA reads as TGTGCCACCAGTGACCTAGCGGGGGGAGGGGAGACCCAGTACTTC.

This clone appeared a few times. V gene TRBV7-9 combines with J gene TRBJ1-6; the match to TRBD1 covers 9 bases. The CDR3 covers 14 residues. Germline-derived CDR1 and CDR2 are SEHNR and FQNEAQ (reference sequence). J gave up 7 bases and V 4 bases, and 2 bases lay outside the gene matches. The CDR3 DNA reads as TGTGCCAGCAGCTCGACAGGGGGGAATTCACCCCTCCACTTT. Protein product: CASSSTGGNSPLHF.

The chain joins TRBV10-1 to TRBJ1-1; D gene unclear. The CDR3 length is 13 residues. The germline V gene encodes CDR1 WNHNN and CDR2 SYGVQD (reference sequence). V was cut by 3 bases and J by 1 base, with 6 bases left in between. In DNA form, the CDR3 reads TGCGCCAGCAGTGATAGCCAGAACACTGAAGCTTTCTTT. This encodes CASSDSQNTEAFF.

In the case of this clone: Since a much larger clone is just one base distant, this may be a read error. This rearrangement joins TRBV2 to TRBJ2-7, with D perhaps being TRBD1 or TRBD2 (7 bases each). Germline CDR1 SNHLY, CDR2 FYNNEI. Trimming took off 10 bases at V and 5 bases at J, with 15 bases between the two ends. The CDR3 runs to 12 residues. The CDR3 DNA reads TGTGCCAACAGCGGGGACAGCAACGAGCAGTACGTC. Protein: CANSGDSNEQYV.

The V gene is TRBV7-9, the J gene TRBJ2-5; no clear D. The germline V and J ends were trimmed by 4 bases and 3 bases, with 12 bases remaining between them. Per germline, CDR1 SEHNR and CDR2 FQNEAQ (reference sequence). The CDR3 sequence is 14 residues long. Here the CDR3 DNA reads TGTGCCAGCAGCTCAACCGACAATAAAGAGACCCAGTACTTC. Encoded protein: CASSSTDNKETQYF.

The V and J genes are TRBV6-5 and TRBJ1-4; TRBD1 matches at 9 bases. The CDR3 runs 15 residues. CDR1 is MNHEY and CDR2 is SVGAGI in the germline V gene. V dropped 2 bases and J dropped 5; count of bases not matched to a gene: 3. The CDR3 DNA reads TGTGCCAGCAGTTACGCAGGGACAGGGAATGAAAAACTGTTTTTT. This gives the protein CASSYAGTGNEKLFF.

This clone was recorded once. The chain joins TRBV30 to TRBJ1-1; D not resolved. The CDR3 spans 16 residues. Germline V gene lookup returns CDR1 GTSNPN and CDR2 SVGIG (reference sequence). The V end lost 2 bases, the J end lost 2 bases, and 18 bases lay between the germline ends. For the CDR3, the DNA is TGTGCCTGGAGTCCCCGGAGAGGGCAGGTTAACACTGAAGCTTTCTTT. It encodes CAWSPRRGQVNTEAFF.